Below, 11 T cell receptor beta chains from the same sample are listed, as sequenced in a study of cytomegalovirus exposure and HLA in healthy donors. Primers included in the PCR were 60 Vbeta and 13 Jbeta primers. This table comes from immunoSEQ multiplex PCR, and its TCRdb copy is limited to in-frame clones, with some not included. The sample has 95,000 to 110,000 clones, around 80% seen once; the top ten hold roughly 2.5%. The sequenced material came from PBMCs. All receptors come from a man younger than 40 in good health and CMV-seropositive.

The chain has TRBV7-3 and TRBJ2-5; 7 bases fit TRBD1. This CDR3 is built from 14 residues. The V gene end was trimmed by 5 bases and the J gene end by 1 base; junction bases not matched to a gene: 4. Germline V CDR1 and CDR2: SGHTA, FQGTGA. The CDR3 protein is CASSAGTAQETQYF. For the CDR3, the DNA is TGTGCCAGCAGCGCCGGGACAGCCCAAGAGACCCAGTACTTC.

V is TRBV5-1 and J is TRBJ2-1, with a possible D match to TRBD2 (7 bases). The CDR3 covers 15 residues. The V end was cut by 4 bases, the J end by 7 bases, with 18 bases between. Germline V gene sequence: CDR1 SGHRS, CDR2 YFSETQ. CDR3 protein: CASSVGGGEVNEQFF. The DNA for the CDR3 is TGCGCCAGCAGCGTGGGAGGGGGGGAAGTGAATGAGCAGTTCTTC.

To note about this clone: The junction shows a germline mismatch at one end, possibly a read error. The chain employs TRBV7-9 and TRBJ2-1; tentative D call: TRBD2 (5 bases). The V gene's germline CDR1 is SEHNR and CDR2 FQNEAQ (reference sequence). The length of the CDR3 is 18 residues. CDR3 loop: CSSSPRGRFEGTNNEQFF. The CDR3 DNA is TGTTCCAGCAGCCCCCGAGGTCGGTTTGAGGGTACTAACAATGAGCAGTTCTTC.

In this sample, this clone turned up a few times. This rearrangement joins TRBV19 to TRBJ1-6; TRBD1 is a possible D gene (6 bases). Trimming stripped 3 bases from V and 4 bases from J, with 10 bases between. The CDR3 has 15 amino acids. Germline V CDR1 and CDR2: LNHDA, SQIVND (reference sequence). For the CDR3, the DNA is TGTGCCAGTAGTATGCGACAGGATTATAATTCACCCCTCCACTTT. Translation gives CASSMRQDYNSPLHF.

This chain joins TRBV2 and TRBJ1-5, with TRBD1 matching 9 bases. The CDR3 totals 16 residues. The germline gives CDR1 SNHLY, CDR2 FYNNEI. Losses at the gene ends were 4 bases for V and 0 bases for J; bases not matched to a gene: 4. CDR3: CASSVTGGGSNQPQHF. The CDR3 bases are TGTGCCAGCAGTGTGACAGGGGGTGGTAGCAATCAGCCCCAGCATTTT. Full variable domain (rest looked up from reference TRBV2 and TRBJ1-5): EPEVTQTPSHQVTQMGQEVILRCVPISNHLYFYWYRQILGQKVEFLVSFYNNEISEKSEIFDDQFSVERPDGSNFTLKIRSTKLEDSAMYFCASSVTGGGSNQPQHFGDGTRLSIL.

The rearrangement links TRBV7-6 to TRBJ1-2; possibly TRBD1 for D (6 bases). This CDR3 spans 18 amino acids. Deletions cut 0 bases from V and 0 bases from J, with 17 bases between. Germline V gene sequence: CDR1 SGHVS, CDR2 FNYEAQ. CDR3 DNA sequence: TGTGCCAGCAGCTTAGCGCCAGGGGCCCTTAAAGCTAACTATGGCTACACCTTC. Encoded protein: CASSLAPGALKANYGYTF.

CDR3 region: CASSQAPGLADQETQYF. The CDR3 bases are TGTGCCAGCAGCCAAGCCCCGGGACTAGCGGACCAAGAGACCCAGTACTTC. This rearrangement joins TRBV4-2 to TRBJ2-5; 11 bases match TRBD2. The CDR3 is made up of 17 amino acids. Germline CDR1 LGHNA, CDR2 YNFKEQ. J lost 0 bases, V lost 1 base, and 4 bases had no gene match.

V gene TRBV29-1 combines with J gene TRBJ2-1, with D possibly matching TRBD2 (6 bases). Germline V gene data show CDR1 as SQVTM and CDR2 as ANQGSEA. V shed 1 base and J shed 0 bases, with 16 bases lying between them. This CDR3 contains 17 residues. Here the CDR3 DNA reads TGCAGCGTTGAAGCGGCGGGGCCAACGAACTCCTACAATGAGCAGTTCTTC. Translating it yields CSVEAAGPTNSYNEQFF.

The chain couples TRBV2 to TRBJ1-3; D is unresolved. From germline, CDR1 is SNHLY and CDR2 FYNNEI. CDR3 length: 15 amino acids. V lost 3 bases and J 4 bases, leaving 13 bases between the germline ends. The CDR3 nucleotides are TGTGCCAGCAGTGAGCGGGCCACAACAGGAAACACCATATATTTT. Translation gives CASSERATTGNTIYF.

The V gene is TRBV6-4, the J gene TRBJ2-3, with 11 bases lining up with TRBD2. The CDR3 length is 15 residues. V shed 2 bases and J 9 bases; nucleotides not matched to a gene: 7. Germline values: CDR1 MRHNA, CDR2 SNTAGT. CDR3 sequence reads: CASSDVSGGAPTQYF. For the CDR3, the DNA is TGTGCCAGCAGTGACGTTAGCGGGGGGGCCCCCACGCAGTATTTT.

This chain links TRBV6-1 with TRBJ1-1; D might be TRBD1 (5 bases). V was cut by 4 bases and J by 3 bases, with 15 bases left in between. Per the germline V gene, CDR1 is MNHNS and CDR2 is SASEGT. The CDR3 runs to 15 residues. As DNA, the CDR3 is TGTGCCAGCAGTGGCCCCACAGGACGTTACACTGAAGCTTTCTTT. This translates into CASSGPTGRYTEAFF.